Included here is one T cell receptor beta chain sequence, with context. No antigen is known for it. These data originate in a study of Ad26.COV2.S vaccination and SARS-CoV-2 variants. Overall study context: Donor got 5x10^10 or 1x10^11 viral particles of Ad26.COV2.S.

General study results and limits: Possible underestimation of total T cell responses by the TCR breadth and depth analyses was noted.

The treatment denotes: about 20 received Ad26.COV2.S at low or high dose, single or two shots; roughly 5 received placebo; per-sample allocation not given. Day 63 after the first vaccine or placebo injection was the time point for sampling. Spike of the Wuhan-strain SARS-CoV-2 was expressed by an Ad26 vector, which formed the vaccine. V lost 6 bases to trimming and J lost 2 bases, with 6 bases between them. This CDR3 spans 12 amino acids. The method was immunoSEQ multiplex PCR; TCRdb's version includes in-frame clones alone and lacks a portion of them. The sample holds roughly 680,000 clones, more than 70% seen once.

This rearrangement joins TRBV12-3 or TRBV12-4 to TRBJ2-3; D gene unclear. This receptor was obtained from a person aged 18-60 years who received the Ad26.COV2.S COVID-19 vaccine or a placebo. Sequences were derived from peripheral blood, sampled in a trial of Ad26.COV2.S vaccine versus placebo. In DNA, the CDR3 is TGTGCCAGCAGCTCAATCACAGATACGCAGTATTTT. This encodes CASSSITDTQYF.